Below, one T cell receptor beta chain is given with its context. Participants' reported clinical history set cohort assignment. Cohort 3 recovered donors had two negative PCRs, clearance, or symptom resolution. The CDR3 spans 14 residues. V shed 6 bases and J shed 4 bases, with 12 bases lying between them. Per the germline V gene, CDR1 is MGHDK and CDR2 is SYGVNS. These data are taken from a study of blood T cell repertoires in COVID-19. The overall study: Donors in the United States, Italy and Spain gave samples during acute or convalescent COVID-19. The cDNA or gDNA used as material had been derived from T cells, B-cell-depleted T cells, or PBMCs.

Libraries were prepared by immunoSEQ multiplex PCR; TCRdb keeps only in-frame clonotypes and omits some of them. The table lists approximately 280,000 clones, nearly 90% of them singletons. What was sequenced was PBMCs or T cells enriched from blood (not recorded which). The sequence came from a woman between 55 and 75 years old who had recovered from COVID-19. The J gene is TRBJ2-2, the V gene TRBV25-1; D is possibly TRBD2 (7 bases). In nucleotides, the CDR3 is TGTGCCAGCAGACAGGGAGGGTCCACCGGGGAGCTGTTTTTT. This sequence encodes CASRQGGSTGELFF.